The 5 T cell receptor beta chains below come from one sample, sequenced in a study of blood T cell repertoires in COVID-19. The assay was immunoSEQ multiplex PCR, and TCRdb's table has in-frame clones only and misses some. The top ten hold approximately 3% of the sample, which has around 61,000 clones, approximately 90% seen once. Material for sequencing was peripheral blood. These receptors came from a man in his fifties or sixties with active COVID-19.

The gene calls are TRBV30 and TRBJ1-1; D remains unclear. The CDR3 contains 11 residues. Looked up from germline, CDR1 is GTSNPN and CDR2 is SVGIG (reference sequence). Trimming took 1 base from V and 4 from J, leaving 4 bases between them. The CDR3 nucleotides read TGTGCCTGGAGTGACAGCACTGAAGCTTTCTTT. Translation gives CAWSDSTEAFF.

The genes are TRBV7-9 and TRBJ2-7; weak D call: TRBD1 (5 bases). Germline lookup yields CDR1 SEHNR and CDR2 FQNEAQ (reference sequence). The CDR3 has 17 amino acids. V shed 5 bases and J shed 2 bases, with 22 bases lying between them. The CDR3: CASSPPTGTRAPYEQYF. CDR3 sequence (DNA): TGTGCCAGCAGCCCCCCAACAGGCACCCGGGCGCCCTACGAGCAGTACTTC.

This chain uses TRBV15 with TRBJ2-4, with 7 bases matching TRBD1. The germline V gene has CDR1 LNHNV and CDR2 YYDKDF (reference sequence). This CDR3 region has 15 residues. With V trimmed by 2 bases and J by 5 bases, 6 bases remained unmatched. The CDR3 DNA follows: TGTGCCACCAGCAGACTGAGCACAGGGGAAAACATTCAGTACTTC. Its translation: CATSRLSTGENIQYF.

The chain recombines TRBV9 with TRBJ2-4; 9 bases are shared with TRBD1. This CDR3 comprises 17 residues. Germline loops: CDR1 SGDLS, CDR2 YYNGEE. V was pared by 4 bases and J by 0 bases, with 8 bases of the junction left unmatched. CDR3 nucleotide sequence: TGTGCCAGCAGCCCCGGGACAGGGAAGCTAGCCAAAAACATTCAGTACTTC. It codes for CASSPGTGKLAKNIQYF.

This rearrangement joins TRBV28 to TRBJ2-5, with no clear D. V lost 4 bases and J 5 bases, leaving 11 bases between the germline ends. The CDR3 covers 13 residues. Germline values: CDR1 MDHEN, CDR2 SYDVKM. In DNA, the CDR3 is TGTGCCAGCAGTTGGTACGAGGAGGAGACCCAGTACTTC. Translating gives CASSWYEEETQYF.